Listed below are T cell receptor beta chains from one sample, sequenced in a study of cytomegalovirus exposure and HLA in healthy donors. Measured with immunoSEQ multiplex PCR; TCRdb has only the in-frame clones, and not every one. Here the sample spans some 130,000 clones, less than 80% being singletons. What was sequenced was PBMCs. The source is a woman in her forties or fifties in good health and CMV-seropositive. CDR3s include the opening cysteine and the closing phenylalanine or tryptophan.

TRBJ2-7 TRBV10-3 CATQWAGQGYYEQYF
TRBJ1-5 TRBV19 CASSLRYSNQPQHF
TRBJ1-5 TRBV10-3 CAISRQGSNQPQHF
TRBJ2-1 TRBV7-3 CASSLTLIQGDSYNEQFF
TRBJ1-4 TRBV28 CASRGDWSEKLFF
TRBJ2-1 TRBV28 CASSPGGAGDEQFF
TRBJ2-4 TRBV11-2 CASSLVPAGDAKNIQYF
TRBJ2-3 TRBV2 CASRRLDTDTQYF
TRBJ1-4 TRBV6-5 CASRAPGQGYEKLFF
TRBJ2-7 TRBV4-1 CASSRPDIYEQYF
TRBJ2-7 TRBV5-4 CASSLDSRYEQYF
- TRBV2 CASSQTGEQYF
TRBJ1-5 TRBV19 CASTEGAPQPQHF
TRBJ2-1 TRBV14 CASSLGGPYNEQFF
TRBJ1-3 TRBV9 CASSVIGTGVGNTIYF
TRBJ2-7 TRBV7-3 CASSSTGTFSYEQYF
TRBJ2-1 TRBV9 CASSVGSGVLNEQFF
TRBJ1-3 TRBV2 CASSRVTGRGNTIYF
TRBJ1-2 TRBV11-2 CASSREGVYGYTF
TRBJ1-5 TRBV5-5 CASSTGGGGQPQHF
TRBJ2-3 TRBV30 CAWEGMGGTQYF
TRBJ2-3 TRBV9 CASSDFPSGGVTDTQYF
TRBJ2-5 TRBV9 CASSADRAETQYF
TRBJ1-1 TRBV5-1 CASSTGTGNTEAFF
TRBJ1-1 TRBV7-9 CASSLGQGGFTEAFF
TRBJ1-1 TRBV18 CASSTGETEAFF
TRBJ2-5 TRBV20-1 CTARGAETQYF
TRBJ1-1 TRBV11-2 CASSQNTEAFF
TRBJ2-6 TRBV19 CASSEGGGANVLTF
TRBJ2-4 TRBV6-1 CASSEAASATKNIQYF
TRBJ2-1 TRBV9 CASSSPSGGAYNEQFF
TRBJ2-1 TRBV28 CASTLPGTREQFF
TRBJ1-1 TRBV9 CASSVVGGNTEAFF
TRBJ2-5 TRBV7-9 CASSFRVGQETQYF
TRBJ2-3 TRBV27 CASSSGLAGRNTDTQYF
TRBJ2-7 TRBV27 CASSFLGRRAREQYF
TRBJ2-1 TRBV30 CAWKGRSSYNEQFF
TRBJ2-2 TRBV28 CASSPQQDTGELFF
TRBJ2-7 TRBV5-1 CASSPDSLSYEQYF
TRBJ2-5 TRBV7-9 CASSLGGGQETQYF